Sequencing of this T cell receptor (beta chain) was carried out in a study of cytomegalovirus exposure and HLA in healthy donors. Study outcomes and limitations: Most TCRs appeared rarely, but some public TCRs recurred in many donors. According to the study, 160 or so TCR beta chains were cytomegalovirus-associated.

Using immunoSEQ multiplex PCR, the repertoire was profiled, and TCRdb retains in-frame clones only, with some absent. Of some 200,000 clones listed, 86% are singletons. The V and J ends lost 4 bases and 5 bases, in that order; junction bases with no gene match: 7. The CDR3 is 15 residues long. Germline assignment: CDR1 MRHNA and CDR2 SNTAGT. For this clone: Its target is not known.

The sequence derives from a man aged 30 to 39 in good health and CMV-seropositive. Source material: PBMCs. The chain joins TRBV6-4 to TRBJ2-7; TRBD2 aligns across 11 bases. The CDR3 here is CASSATSGSFNEQYF. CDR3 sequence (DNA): TGTGCCAGCAGTGCCACTAGCGGGAGTTTCAACGAGCAGTACTTC.